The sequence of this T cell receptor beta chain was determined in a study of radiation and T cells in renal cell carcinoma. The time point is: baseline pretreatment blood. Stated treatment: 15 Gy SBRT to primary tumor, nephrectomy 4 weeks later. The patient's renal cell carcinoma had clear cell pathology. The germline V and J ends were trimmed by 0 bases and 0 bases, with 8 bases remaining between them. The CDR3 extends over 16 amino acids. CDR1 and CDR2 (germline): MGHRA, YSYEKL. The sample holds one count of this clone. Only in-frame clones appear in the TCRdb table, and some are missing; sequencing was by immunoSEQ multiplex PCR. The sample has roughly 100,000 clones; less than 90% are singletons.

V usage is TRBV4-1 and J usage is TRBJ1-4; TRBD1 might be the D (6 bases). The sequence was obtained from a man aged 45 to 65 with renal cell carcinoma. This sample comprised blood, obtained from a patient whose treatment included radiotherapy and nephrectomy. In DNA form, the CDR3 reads TGCGCCAGCAGCCAAGACAGACAGGCAACTAATGAAAAACTGTTTTTT. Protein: CASSQDRQATNEKLFF.